Listed below are T cell receptor beta chains from one sample, sequenced in a study of blood T cell repertoires in COVID-19. The table came from immunoSEQ multiplex PCR; TCRdb's copy has only in-frame clones and leaves some out. The sample carries approximately 360,000 clones, nearly 90% recorded once. The sequencing input was peripheral blood. These TCRs come from a man aged 18-30 years with active or convalescent COVID-19. CDR3s include the opening cysteine and the closing phenylalanine or tryptophan. Fields, in order: CDR3 protein, CDR3 DNA, CDR3 length, J gene, clone size, D gene, V gene. A D gene is named only where the DNA matches it firmly. A clone size is listed for some rows: how often the clone was seen (once, few, many), or a class if it is expanded.

CASSQSAAVPYNEQFF | TGTGCCAGCAGCCAATCGGCCGCGGTCCCCTACAATGAGCAGTTCTTC | 16 | TRBJ2-1 | NA | NA | TRBV16
CASSLSSGAGNEQFF | TGTGCCAGCAGCCTTAGTTCGGGAGCAGGCAATGAGCAGTTCTTC | 15 | TRBJ2-1 | NA | NA | TRBV7-2
CASSYRHVTGITEAFF | TGTGCCAGCAGTTACAGACACGTAACAGGGATCACTGAAGCTTTCTTT | 16 | TRBJ1-1 | NA | NA | TRBV6-5
CASSRERSQPQHF | TGTGCCAGCTCACGGGAGCGGAGTCAGCCCCAGCATTTT | 13 | TRBJ1-5 | NA | NA | TRBV18
CASSFSGSRTYNEQFF | TGTGCCAGCAGTTTTTCGGGTTCCCGGACCTACAATGAGCAGTTCTTC | 16 | TRBJ2-1 | once | NA | TRBV5-6
CASSISIGDRGYEQFF | TGTGCCAGTAGTATCTCGATCGGGGACAGGGGCTATGAGCAGTTCTTC | 16 | TRBJ2-1 | once | TRBD1 | TRBV19
CASSETGTGLGNTIYF | TGTGCCAGCAGCGAAACCGGGACAGGGCTTGGAAACACCATATATTTT | 16 | TRBJ1-3 | NA | TRBD1 | TRBV11-3
CASSQEWAGLDSYEQYF | TGTGCCAGCAGCCAAGAGTGGGCCGGACTAGACTCCTACGAGCAGTACTTC | 17 | TRBJ2-7 | NA | TRBD2 | TRBV4-2
CASSLDRRTHNSPLHF | TGTGCCAGCAGTTTGGACAGGAGGACCCATAATTCACCCCTCCACTTT | 16 | TRBJ1-6 | NA | TRBD1 | TRBV27
CASSRAGNLYEQYF | TGCGCCAGCAGCAGAGCGGGGAACCTCTACGAGCAGTACTTC | 14 | TRBJ2-7 | NA | TRBD2 | TRBV5-1
CASIQGATNEKLFF | TGTGCCAGCATCCAGGGGGCAACTAATGAAAAACTGTTTTTT | 14 | TRBJ1-4 | NA | TRBD1 | TRBV2
CASSGGQGNQPQHF | TGTGCCAGCAGTGGGGGACAAGGCAATCAGCCCCAGCATTTT | 14 | TRBJ1-5 | NA | NA | TRBV28